This is a list of T cell receptor beta chains from one sample in a study of CD8 T cells in ankylosing spondylitis. Each CDR3 protein is one row after TCRdb ran MiXCR on the 5' RACE reads. The sample lists 500,000 to 550,000 distinct CDR3 sequences; approximately 12% were seen once. Specimen: blood, either unsorted or a sorted T cell fraction (not recorded which). These TCRs come from a male donor with ankylosing spondylitis. Each CDR3 is given with its conserved first and last residue. Fields, in order: clone size, D gene, V gene, CDR3 length, J gene, CDR3 DNA, CDR3 protein. A D gene is named only where the DNA matches it firmly. Not every row has a clone size; where given, it reads once, few, many or a size class.

NA	NA	TRBV28	14	TRBJ1-3	TGTGCCAGCAGCCCGGTTGGGCCGGGAAACACCATATATTTT	CASSPVGPGNTIYF
few	NA	TRBV5-6	15	TRBJ1-4	TGTGCCAGCAGCTCAACTACAGGACGGAAGGAAAAACTGTTTTTT	CASSSTTGRKEKLFF
NA	TRBD2	TRBV4-1	12	TRBJ2-1	TGCGCCAGCAGCCACGACAGGCGGGGGGAGTTCTTC	CASSHDRRGEFF
NA	NA	TRBV30	11	TRBJ1-1	TGTGCCTGGGACAGGCCGGCTGAAGCTTTCTTT	CAWDRPAEAFF
NA	NA	TRBV12-3/TRBV12-4	16	TRBJ1-3	TGTGCCAGCAGTTTGGGAAGCATACGCTCTGGAAACACCATATATTTT	CASSLGSIRSGNTIYF
NA	NA	TRBV15	12	TRBJ2-3	TGTGCCACCAGCAGAGATCCAGATACGCAGTATTTT	CATSRDPDTQYF
few	NA	TRBV3-1	13	TRBJ2-5	TGTGCCAGCAGCCAAGATCAAGCCCTGACCCAGTACTTC	CASSQDQALTQYF
many	NA	TRBV12-3/TRBV12-4	13	TRBJ2-3	TGTGCCAGCAGTCCCGAGTTGGTAAATACGCAGTATTTT	CASSPELVNTQYF
few	TRBD2	TRBV4-1	16	TRBJ2-5	TGCGCCAGCAGCCAAGTAGCGGGAGGGGGAGGAGAGACCCAGTACTTC	CASSQVAGGGGETQYF
NA	NA	TRBV7-2	13	TRBJ2-5	TGTGCCAGCAGCTTCGGCCCCCCGAAGACCCAGTACTTC	CASSFGPPKTQYF
NA	TRBD2	TRBV2	12	TRBJ2-5	TGTGCCAGCATGACTAGCGGGCAGACCCAGTACTTC	CASMTSGQTQYF
many	NA	TRBV5-1	14	TRBJ2-2	TGCGCCAGCAGCTTGGTCCTGAACACCGGGGAGCTGTTTTTT	CASSLVLNTGELFF
few	NA	TRBV5-1	17	TRBJ2-6	TGCGCCAGCAGCTTGTGGGTCCGAAGCTCTGGGGCCAACGTCCTGACTTTC	CASSLWVRSSGANVLTF
few	NA	TRBV18	15	TRBJ2-3	TGTGCCAGCTCACGGGACGGAGCACACACAGATACGCAGTATTTT	CASSRDGAHTDTQYF
NA	NA	TRBV20-1	14	TRBJ2-7	TGCAGTGCTAGAGGATCTCGGGGCCCATGGGAGCAGTACTTC	CSARGSRGPWEQYF
NA	NA	TRBV5-1	16	TRBJ1-6	TGCGCCAGCAGCTCGGGATTGAGCTCCTATAATTCACCCCTCCACTTT	CASSSGLSSYNSPLHF
many	NA	TRBV12-3/TRBV12-4	15	TRBJ1-3	TGTGCCAGCAGCCGACAAGACAACTCTGGAAACACCATATATTTT	CASSRQDNSGNTIYF
few	NA	TRBV20-1	12	TRBJ2-1	TGCAGTGCTAGAGAGGACTTCTCGGAGCAGTTCTTC	CSAREDFSEQFF
many	TRBD2	TRBV4-1	22	TRBJ2-2	TGCGCCAGCAGCCAAGGTACCCTAACCGGGACTAGCGGGAGCCTGAACACCGGGGAGCTGTTTTTT	CASSQGTLTGTSGSLNTGELFF
few	NA	TRBV18	14	TRBJ1-4	TGTGCCAGCTCACCACAGGTGTCGGATGAAAAACTGTTTTTT	CASSPQVSDEKLFF
NA	TRBD2	TRBV6-2/TRBV6-3	15	TRBJ2-5	TGTGCCAGCAGTTATGGGAGGGCGGGAGGAGAGACCCAGTACTTC	CASSYGRAGGETQYF
many	NA	TRBV6-1	14	TRBJ2-5	TGTGCCAGCAGCCCCGGGAGCCGGGCGGGGACCCAGTACTTC	CASSPGSRAGTQYF
few	NA	TRBV6-1	12	TRBJ2-4	TGTGCCAGCAGTGAGAGTGGGAACATTCAGTACTTC	CASSESGNIQYF
many	TRBD2	TRBV14	14	TRBJ2-1	TGTGCCAGCAGGGAGACTAGCGGGAAGGATGAGCAGTTCTTC	CASRETSGKDEQFF
NA	TRBD1	TRBV24-1	16	TRBJ2-1	TGTGCCACCAGTGATCCTGACAGGGGAACATACAATGAGCAGTTCTTC	CATSDPDRGTYNEQFF
NA	TRBD1	TRBV2	15	TRBJ2-1	TGTGCCAGCAGACCGGGACAGCTAATAAACAATGAGCAGTTCTTC	CASRPGQLINNEQFF
few	NA	TRBV28	15	TRBJ2-7	TGTGCCAGCAGCCCCCCCGGGACTTTCTCCTACGAGCAGTACTTC	CASSPPGTFSYEQYF
few	NA	TRBV20-1	16	TRBJ2-1	TGCAGTGCACGGGGGGCGCAAGGCGGCTCCTACAATGAGCAGTTCTTC	CSARGAQGGSYNEQFF
NA	TRBD2	TRBV20-1	15	TRBJ2-1	TGCAGTGCTAGAGCTAGCGGGGGATCAAACAATGAGCAGTTCTTC	CSARASGGSNNEQFF
NA	TRBD2	TRBV20-1	18	TRBJ2-5	TGCAGTGCTGGTCGGACTAGCGGGAGCGAATGGGTCGGAGAGACCCAGTACTTC	CSAGRTSGSEWVGETQYF
few	TRBD1	TRBV20-1	13	TRBJ1-6	TGCAGTGCTTGGGACAGTGTCGATTCACCCCTCCACTTT	CSAWDSVDSPLHF
many	NA	TRBV12-3/TRBV12-4	13	TRBJ1-1	TGTGCCAGCAGTTTATGGGGGGAGACTGAAGCTTTCTTT	CASSLWGETEAFF
few	TRBD2	TRBV12-3/TRBV12-4	16	TRBJ2-1	TGTGCCAGCACCTTGGGTAGCGGGGGCTCCTACAATGAGCAGTTCTTC	CASTLGSGGSYNEQFF
NA	NA	TRBV5-1	13	TRBJ2-1	TGCGCCAGCAGCGAAGTAAGTGGTGATGAGCAGTTCTTC	CASSEVSGDEQFF
few	TRBD2	TRBV12-3/TRBV12-4	15	TRBJ2-7	TGTGCCAGCAGGACTAGCGGACGAAAACCCTACGAGCAGTACTTC	CASRTSGRKPYEQYF
few	NA	TRBV4-1	16	TRBJ1-4	TGCGCCAGCAGCCCCCTCCGAGGGACAACTAATGAAAAACTGTTTTTT	CASSPLRGTTNEKLFF
many	NA	TRBV28	14	TRBJ1-4	TGTGCCAGCAGTTTGATGACAACTAATGAAAAACTGTTTTTT	CASSLMTTNEKLFF
many	TRBD2	TRBV24-1	18	TRBJ2-1	TGTGCCACCAGTGGGAGAGCGGGAAGGCCTTCCTCCTACAATGAGCAGTTCTTC	CATSGRAGRPSSYNEQFF
NA	NA	TRBV13	14	TRBJ1-4	TGTGCCAGCAGCCGGAACAGGGTTGAAGAAAAACTGTTTTTT	CASSRNRVEEKLFF
NA	TRBD2	TRBV19	14	TRBJ2-1	TGTGCCAGTAGTATAGTTGCGGGAGCGTCTGAGCAGTTCTTC	CASSIVAGASEQFF
few	NA	TRBV20-1	14	TRBJ2-7	TGCAGTGCTAGAGTTGGGGCCAGCTCCTACGAGCAGTACTTC	CSARVGASSYEQYF
few	NA	TRBV3-1	13	TRBJ1-5	TGTGCCAGCAGCGCCTCGAGTAGGCAGCCCCAGCATTTT	CASSASSRQPQHF
NA	NA	TRBV3-1	14	TRBJ2-3	TGTGCATCCGCGAGCGGACTCTATAGGGATACGCAGTATTTT	CASASGLYRDTQYF
many	TRBD2	TRBV7-2	15	TRBJ2-2	TGTGCCAGCAGGTGGACTAGCGGGGACACCGGGGAGCTGTTTTTT	CASRWTSGDTGELFF